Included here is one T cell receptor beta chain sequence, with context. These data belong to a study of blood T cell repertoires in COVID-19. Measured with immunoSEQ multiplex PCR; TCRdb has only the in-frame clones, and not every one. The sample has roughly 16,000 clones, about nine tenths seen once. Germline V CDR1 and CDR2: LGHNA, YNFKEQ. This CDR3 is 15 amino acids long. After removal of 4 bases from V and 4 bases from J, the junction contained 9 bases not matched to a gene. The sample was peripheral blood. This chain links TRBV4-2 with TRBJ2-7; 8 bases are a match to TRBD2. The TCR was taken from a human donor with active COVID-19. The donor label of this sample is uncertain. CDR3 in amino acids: CASSRAAGTSYEQYF. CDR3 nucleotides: TGTGCCAGCAGCCGGGCCGCCGGGACTAGTTACGAGCAGTACTTC.